These T cell receptor beta chains were read from a single sample in a study of spatial heterogeneity in lung cancer. In TCRdb, the 5' RACE reads were re-called with MiXCR into one record per CDR3 protein. The profile shows about 94,000 distinct CDR3 sequences, roughly 21% of them singletons. Sequences were derived from PBMCs, sampled at follow-up. Receptors were obtained from a male donor with early-stage non-small cell lung cancer. Both conserved end residues are part of each CDR3. Fields, in order: D gene, V gene, clone size, J gene, CDR3 DNA, CDR3 protein. A D gene is named only where the DNA matches it firmly. Some rows mark clone size as missing; the rest say once, few, many or name a class of expanded clone.

d_gene: -
v_gene: TRBV4-2
abundance: -
j_gene: TRBJ1-1
CDR3nt: TGTGCCAGCAGCCAAGAGACGGCGAACACTGAAGCTTTCTTT
CDR3aa: CASSQETANTEAFF

d_gene: -
v_gene: TRBV20-1
abundance: few
j_gene: TRBJ1-6
CDR3nt: TGCAGTGCTAGAGACCCCCAGGGATCGGTTTCACCCCTCCACTTT
CDR3aa: CSARDPQGSVSPLHF

d_gene: TRBD2
v_gene: TRBV7-3
abundance: many
j_gene: TRBJ2-2
CDR3nt: TGTGCCAGCAGCTTGGGGACTACGAACACCGGGGAGCTGTTTTTT
CDR3aa: CASSLGTTNTGELFF

d_gene: TRBD1
v_gene: TRBV12-3/TRBV12-4
abundance: -
j_gene: TRBJ1-1
CDR3nt: TGTGCCAGCAGTCCTAGGACAGGGAACACTGAAGCTTTCTTT
CDR3aa: CASSPRTGNTEAFF

d_gene: -
v_gene: TRBV20-1
abundance: few
j_gene: TRBJ2-1
CDR3nt: TGCAGTGCTACCGCTAGCGAGTACAATGAGCAGTTCTTC
CDR3aa: CSATASEYNEQFF

d_gene: -
v_gene: TRBV4-1
abundance: -
j_gene: TRBJ2-1
CDR3nt: TGCGCCAGCAGCCAAGATATAGCGTGGCCCGAGGATGAGCAGTTCTTC
CDR3aa: CASSQDIAWPEDEQFF

d_gene: TRBD2
v_gene: TRBV20-1
abundance: -
j_gene: TRBJ2-3
CDR3nt: TGCAGTGCTAGCGGGACTAGCGGGAGAACGCAGTATTTT
CDR3aa: CSASGTSGRTQYF

d_gene: -
v_gene: TRBV7-2
abundance: -
j_gene: TRBJ1-1
CDR3nt: TGTGCCAGCAGCTTAATCGGCAGGCAGAACACTGAAGCTTTCTTT
CDR3aa: CASSLIGRQNTEAFF

d_gene: TRBD1
v_gene: TRBV2
abundance: -
j_gene: TRBJ2-6
CDR3nt: TGTGCCAGCAGTGAGCAGGGGGTAGTTGGGACCAACGTCCTGACTTTC
CDR3aa: CASSEQGVVGTNVLTF

d_gene: TRBD1
v_gene: TRBV5-1
abundance: -
j_gene: TRBJ1-2
CDR3nt: TGCGCCAGCAGCCCGGACTTCGGGACAGCCTATGGCTACACCTTC
CDR3aa: CASSPDFGTAYGYTF

d_gene: -
v_gene: TRBV3-1
abundance: -
j_gene: TRBJ1-1
CDR3nt: TGTGCCAGCAGCCATCCCCGGGGTAACACTGAAGCTTTCTTT
CDR3aa: CASSHPRGNTEAFF

d_gene: TRBD1
v_gene: TRBV29-1
abundance: few
j_gene: TRBJ1-4
CDR3nt: TGCAGCGTGGGGGAACGGGACAGATATGAAAAACTGTTTTTT
CDR3aa: CSVGERDRYEKLFF

d_gene: TRBD2
v_gene: TRBV5-1
abundance: -
j_gene: TRBJ2-1
CDR3nt: TGCGCCAGCAGCTGGTTAGCGGGAGTCGAGAATGAGCAGTTCTTC
CDR3aa: CASSWLAGVENEQFF

d_gene: -
v_gene: TRBV20-1
abundance: -
j_gene: TRBJ2-3
CDR3nt: TGCAGTGCTCCGAGCAGGGATCCAGGGGCGGATACGCAGTATTTT
CDR3aa: CSAPSRDPGADTQYF

d_gene: TRBD1
v_gene: TRBV7-9
abundance: -
j_gene: TRBJ1-2
CDR3nt: TGTGCCAGCAGCTCCGGACAGGGGGGATATGGCTACACCTTC
CDR3aa: CASSSGQGGYGYTF

d_gene: TRBD1
v_gene: TRBV7-2
abundance: -
j_gene: TRBJ2-1
CDR3nt: TGTGCCAGCAGCTGGCCTCAGGGGGCCGCTGAGCAGTTCTTC
CDR3aa: CASSWPQGAAEQFF

d_gene: TRBD2
v_gene: TRBV24-1
abundance: -
j_gene: TRBJ2-1
CDR3nt: TGTGCCACCAGTGCCCCGGGAGGGTCCTACAATGAGCAGTTCTTC
CDR3aa: CATSAPGGSYNEQFF

d_gene: TRBD1
v_gene: TRBV20-1
abundance: -
j_gene: TRBJ2-3
CDR3nt: TGCAGTGCTAGGACCATGACAGGGACGCGTACGCAGTATTTT
CDR3aa: CSARTMTGTRTQYF

d_gene: -
v_gene: TRBV7-2
abundance: -
j_gene: TRBJ1-1
CDR3nt: TGTGCCAGCAGCGGACGACAGACCGTCACTGAAGCTTTCTTT
CDR3aa: CASSGRQTVTEAFF

d_gene: -
v_gene: TRBV7-9
abundance: -
j_gene: TRBJ1-1
CDR3nt: TGTGCCAGCAGCCAAACACCGGGGACTGAAGCTTTCTTT
CDR3aa: CASSQTPGTEAFF

d_gene: -
v_gene: TRBV11-2
abundance: -
j_gene: TRBJ2-1
CDR3nt: TGTGCCAGCAGCTTTGGACGGACGAGCTCCTACAATGAGCAGTTCTTC
CDR3aa: CASSFGRTSSYNEQFF

d_gene: TRBD2
v_gene: TRBV12-3/TRBV12-4
abundance: few
j_gene: TRBJ2-7
CDR3nt: TGTGCCAGCAGTAGAGGACTAGCCGCCGAGCAGTACTTC
CDR3aa: CASSRGLAAEQYF

d_gene: TRBD1
v_gene: TRBV12-3/TRBV12-4
abundance: few
j_gene: TRBJ1-4
CDR3nt: TGTGCCAGCAGTCCGAACAGGGGGTCTAGTGAAAAACTGTTTTTT
CDR3aa: CASSPNRGSSEKLFF

d_gene: -
v_gene: TRBV6-5
abundance: once
j_gene: TRBJ2-3
CDR3nt: TGTGCCAGCAGTTACAGGGCGCCAACAGATACGCAGTATTTT
CDR3aa: CASSYRAPTDTQYF

d_gene: -
v_gene: TRBV7-2
abundance: -
j_gene: TRBJ2-5
CDR3nt: TGTGCCAGCAGCCCACGACAGGGAGGAGAGACCCAGTACTTC
CDR3aa: CASSPRQGGETQYF

d_gene: TRBD1
v_gene: TRBV11-2
abundance: -
j_gene: TRBJ1-1
CDR3nt: TGTGCCAGCAGCGCCCACAGGGGGCGAACGAACACTGAAGCTTTCTTT
CDR3aa: CASSAHRGRTNTEAFF

d_gene: -
v_gene: TRBV12-5
abundance: few
j_gene: TRBJ2-2
CDR3nt: TGTGCTAGTGGTTTCCCACAGGGCCGGGCGGTGTTTTTT
CDR3aa: CASGFPQGRAVFF

d_gene: -
v_gene: TRBV12-3/TRBV12-4
abundance: few
j_gene: TRBJ2-2
CDR3nt: TGTGCCAGCAGTTTAGGAGGGGCCGGGGAGCTGTTTTTT
CDR3aa: CASSLGGAGELFF

d_gene: TRBD2
v_gene: TRBV7-8
abundance: medium-sized
j_gene: TRBJ2-3
CDR3nt: TGTGCCAGCAGCTTAGGACTAGCTGCTAGCACAGATACGCAGTATTTT
CDR3aa: CASSLGLAASTDTQYF

d_gene: TRBD1
v_gene: TRBV9
abundance: -
j_gene: TRBJ1-6
CDR3nt: TGTGCCAGCAGTTGGGACAGGGGGGACTCACCCCTCCACTTT
CDR3aa: CASSWDRGDSPLHF

d_gene: -
v_gene: TRBV20-1
abundance: -
j_gene: TRBJ2-7
CDR3nt: TGCAGTGCTAGTGGCTCGTCGAGGGGCTACGAGCAGTACTTC
CDR3aa: CSASGSSRGYEQYF